This entry lists 9 T cell receptor beta chains sequenced from one sample in a study of cytomegalovirus exposure and HLA in healthy donors. Both 60 Vbeta primers and 13 Jbeta primers went into the PCR. Clones were sequenced by immunoSEQ multiplex PCR, and TCRdb holds only the in-frame ones, with some missing. This table has 210,000 or so clones, approximately 81% appearing once. The specimen was PBMCs. These receptors originate from a girl aged 2-15 years in good health and CMV-seronegative.

V and J are TRBV12-5 and TRBJ2-1; 7 positions match TRBD2. Germline-derived CDR1 and CDR2 are LGHNT and FRNRAP. V lost 4 bases, J lost 8 bases, and 23 bases stayed unmatched. This CDR3 is built from 19 residues. The CDR3 spells CASGWVGGNRDHRVDEQFF. CDR3 sequence (DNA): TGTGCTAGTGGTTGGGTGGGAGGGAATCGGGACCATAGAGTCGATGAGCAGTTCTTC. The full variable domain, with the rest looked up from reference TRBV12-5 and TRBJ2-1, is DARVTQTPRHKVTEMGQEVTMRCQPILGHNTVFWYRQTMMQGLELLAYFRNRAPLDDSGMPKDRFSAEMPDATLATLKIQPSEPRDSAVYFCASGWVGGNRDHRVDEQFFGPGTRLTVL.

The chain uses TRBV2 and TRBJ2-3; D gene ambiguous. Deletions cut 6 bases from V and 0 bases from J, with 10 bases between. The CDR3 has 14 residues. From germline, CDR1 is SNHLY and CDR2 FYNNEI. The CDR3 bases are TGTGCCAGCAGGTTAAAGGAGAGCACAGATACGCAGTATTTT. Its translation is CASRLKESTDTQYF.

This clone was recorded once. The chain employs TRBV19 and TRBJ2-7; TRBD2 is a possible D gene (5 bases). The CDR3 sequence is 13 residues long. V lost 3 bases and J lost 0, with 6 bases in between. Germline lookup yields CDR1 LNHDA and CDR2 SQIVND (reference sequence). DNA for the CDR3: TGTGCCAGTAGTATGAGGGTCTCCTACGAGCAGTACTTC. Protein product: CASSMRVSYEQYF.

The V gene is TRBV2, the J gene TRBJ1-2; weak D call: TRBD1 (6 bases). The CDR3 runs to 13 residues. Germline CDR1 SNHLY, CDR2 FYNNEI. Trimming removed 10 bases at V and 4 bases at J, with 16 bases between. The CDR3 DNA follows: TGTGCCATTGGCCCGGGGACACCCTATGGCTACACCTTC. Its protein is CAIGPGTPYGYTF.

The chain recombines TRBV5-1 with TRBJ1-4, with D hard to call. The CDR3 covers 14 residues. Germline V lookup: CDR1 SGHRS, CDR2 YFSETQ. V was trimmed by 4 bases and J by 5 bases, leaving 12 bases between them. The CDR3 nucleotides read TGCGCCAGCAGCCTACGGTTGGGCAATGAAAAACTGTTTTTT. Translation gives CASSLRLGNEKLFF.

The chain carries TRBV7-2 and TRBJ2-7, with 8 bases matching TRBD2. The CDR3 is 15 residues long. Germline CDR1 and CDR2: SGHTA and FQGNSA. V gave up 5 bases and J gave up 8 bases; unmatched junction bases: 14. The CDR3 bases are TGTGCCAGCAGCCCCTACGGGCGGGAGGTATGGAAGCAGTACTTC. It codes for CASSPYGREVWKQYF.

The chain recombines TRBV18 with TRBJ1-6; unclear D gene. Trimming took off 1 base at V and 8 bases at J, with 12 bases between the two ends. Germline V CDR1 and CDR2: KGHSH, LQKENI. The CDR3 consists of 15 residues. In DNA, the CDR3 is TGTGCCAGCTCACCACTAGAGGGCCGGGATTCACCCCTCCACTTT. Encoded protein: CASSPLEGRDSPLHF.

The chain has TRBV6-5 and TRBJ1-3; D gene unclear. The CDR3 sequence is 16 residues long. Trimming took 0 bases from V and 2 from J, leaving 11 bases between them. CDR1 MNHEY and CDR2 SVGAGI come from the germline V gene. CDR3 sequence (DNA): TGTGCCAGCAGTTACTCAAAAAAGGGAGCTGGAAACACCATATATTTT. It codes for CASSYSKKGAGNTIYF.

This clone was detected a few times. The V call is TRBV19, the J call TRBJ2-3, with 8 bases identical to TRBD1. The CDR3 is 15 residues long. Germline trimming cut 5 bases from V and 0 bases from J; bases unmatched to any gene: 4. Germline lookup yields CDR1 LNHDA and CDR2 SQIVND (reference sequence). The CDR3, as DNA: TGTGCCAGTAGTGGGACAGGTTCTAGCACAGATACGCAGTATTTT. It encodes CASSGTGSSTDTQYF.